The present T cell receptor (beta chain) was sequenced within a study of molecular identifiers for immune sequencing clone quantification. General study results and limits: Spiked Jurkat TCR RNA equal to one cell could reportedly be picked out among 850,000 to 1,000,000 naive cells. Clones carrying above 20 RNA copies accounted for over 99% of effector molecules, under 1% in naive cells.

V was cut by 1 base and J by 0 bases, with 16 bases left in between. The CDR3 sequence is 19 residues long. CDR1 LNHDA and CDR2 SQIVND come from the germline V gene (reference sequence). This clonotype turned up a few times. Its antigen is as yet unknown. TCRdb re-called the PCR reads with MiXCR, one entry per CDR3 protein. The repertoire has 300,000 to 400,000 distinct CDR3 sequences, under 25% of them found once; the top ten carry roughly 0.7%. Naive CD8 libraries were made from 20,000 to 1,000,000 sorted cells, and they used 10%, 30% or 50% RNA. As CD8+CD4-CCR7+CD45RA+ cells, naive CD8 T cells were sorted.

The rearrangement joins TRBV19 to TRBJ1-6; no firm D call. The material sequenced was naive CD8+ T cells from blood, with Jurkat cell RNA spiked in. Subset specified: FACS-sorted CD8+CD4-CCR7+CD45RA+ naive T cells. This TCR was recovered from a human donor in good health. Some libraries in this study had Jurkat cell RNA spiked in. CDR3: CASSIVGPTATSYNSPLHF. The CDR3 DNA is TGTGCCAGTAGTATAGTCGGGCCGACGGCTACCTCCTATAATTCACCCCTCCACTTT.